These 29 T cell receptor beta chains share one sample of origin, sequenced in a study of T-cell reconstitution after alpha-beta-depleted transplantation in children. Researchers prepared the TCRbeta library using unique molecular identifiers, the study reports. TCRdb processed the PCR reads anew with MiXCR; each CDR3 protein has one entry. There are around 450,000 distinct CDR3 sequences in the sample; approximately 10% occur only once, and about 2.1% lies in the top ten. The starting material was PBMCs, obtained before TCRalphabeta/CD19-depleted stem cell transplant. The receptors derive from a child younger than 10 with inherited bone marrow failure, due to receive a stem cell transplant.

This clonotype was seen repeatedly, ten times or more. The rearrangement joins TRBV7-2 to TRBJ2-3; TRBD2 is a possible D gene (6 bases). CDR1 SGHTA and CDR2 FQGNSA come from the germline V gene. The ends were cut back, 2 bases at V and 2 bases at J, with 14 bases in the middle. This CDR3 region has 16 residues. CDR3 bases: TGTGCCAGCAGCTTAAGGGTGGGACTCCTCACAGATACGCAGTATTTT. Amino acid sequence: CASSLRVGLLTDTQYF.

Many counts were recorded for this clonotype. CDR3 DNA: TGTGCCAGCAGAGAGGAGGGGCGAGATACGCAGTATTTT. Translated: CASREEGRDTQYF. The rearrangement joins TRBV9 to TRBJ2-3; D may be TRBD2 (6 bases). This CDR3 region has 13 residues. CDR1 and CDR2 (germline): SGDLS, YYNGEE. V gave up 5 bases and J gave up 5 bases, with 12 bases separating them.

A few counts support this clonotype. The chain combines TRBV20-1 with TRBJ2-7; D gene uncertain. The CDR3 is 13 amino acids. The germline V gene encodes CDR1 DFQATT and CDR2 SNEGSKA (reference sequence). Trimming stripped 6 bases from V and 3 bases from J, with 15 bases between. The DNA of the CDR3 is TGCAGTGCCACCTTTTCGGCTAACTACGAGCAGTACTTC. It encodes CSATFSANYEQYF.

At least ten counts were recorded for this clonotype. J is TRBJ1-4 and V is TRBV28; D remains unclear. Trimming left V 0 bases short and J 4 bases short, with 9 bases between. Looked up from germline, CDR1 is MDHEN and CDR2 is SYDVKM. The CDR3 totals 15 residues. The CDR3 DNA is TGTGCCAGCAGTTTATGGCTGGACGGTAATGAAAAACTGTTTTTT. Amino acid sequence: CASSLWLDGNEKLFF.

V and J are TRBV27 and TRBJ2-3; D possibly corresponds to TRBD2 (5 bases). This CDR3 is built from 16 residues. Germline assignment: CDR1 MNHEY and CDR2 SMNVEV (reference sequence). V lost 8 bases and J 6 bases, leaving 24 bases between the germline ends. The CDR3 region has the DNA TGTGCCAGCTCTCTGCGTGATGTGGGAGCATGGGATACGCAGTATTTT. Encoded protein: CASSLRDVGAWDTQYF.

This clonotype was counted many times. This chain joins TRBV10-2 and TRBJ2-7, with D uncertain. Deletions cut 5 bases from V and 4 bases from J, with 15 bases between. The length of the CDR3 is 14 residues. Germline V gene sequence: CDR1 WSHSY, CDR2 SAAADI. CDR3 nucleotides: TGCGCCAGCAGTTCGGACCTGATCTTGTACGAGCAGTACTTC. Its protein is CASSSDLILYEQYF.

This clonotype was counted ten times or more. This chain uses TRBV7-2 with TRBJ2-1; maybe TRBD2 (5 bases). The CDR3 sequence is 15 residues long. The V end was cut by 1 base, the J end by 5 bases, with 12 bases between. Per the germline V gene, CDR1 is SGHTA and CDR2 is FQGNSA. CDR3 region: CASSLGGYFHNEQFF. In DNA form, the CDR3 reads TGTGCCAGCAGCTTAGGCGGGTACTTCCACAATGAGCAGTTCTTC. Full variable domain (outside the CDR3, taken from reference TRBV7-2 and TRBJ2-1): GAGVSQSPSNKVTEKGKDVELRCDPISGHTALYWYRQSLGQGLEFLIYFQGNSAPDKSGLPSDRFSAERTGGSVSTLTIQRTQQEDSAVYLCASSLGGYFHNEQFFGPGTRLTVL.

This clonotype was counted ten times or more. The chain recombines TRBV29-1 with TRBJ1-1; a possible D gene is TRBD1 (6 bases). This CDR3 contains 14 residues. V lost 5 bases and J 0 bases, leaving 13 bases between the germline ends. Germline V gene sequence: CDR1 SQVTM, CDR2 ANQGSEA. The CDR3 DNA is TGCAGCGTTACACAGGGTTTGGTGAACACTGAAGCTTTCTTT. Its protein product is CSVTQGLVNTEAFF.

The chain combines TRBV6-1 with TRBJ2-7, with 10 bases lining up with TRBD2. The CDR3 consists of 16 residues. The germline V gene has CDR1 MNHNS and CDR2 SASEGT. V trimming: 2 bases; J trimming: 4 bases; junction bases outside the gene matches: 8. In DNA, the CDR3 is TGTGCCAGCAGTGAACCCCTGGCTAGCGGGAGTTACGAGCAGTACTTC. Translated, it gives CASSEPLASGSYEQYF.

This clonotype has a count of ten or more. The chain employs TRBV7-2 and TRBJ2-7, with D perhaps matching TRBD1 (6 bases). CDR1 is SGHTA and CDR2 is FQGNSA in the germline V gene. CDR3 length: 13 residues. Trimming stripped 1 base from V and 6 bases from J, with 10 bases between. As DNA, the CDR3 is TGTGCCAGCAGCTTAGTCAGCAGGGGCGAGCAGTACTTC. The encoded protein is CASSLVSRGEQYF.

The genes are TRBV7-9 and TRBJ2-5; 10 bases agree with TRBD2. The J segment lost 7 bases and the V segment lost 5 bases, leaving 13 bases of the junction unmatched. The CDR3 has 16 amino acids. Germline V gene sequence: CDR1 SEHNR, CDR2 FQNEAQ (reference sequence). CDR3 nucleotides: TGTGCCAGCAGCCCGCCGGCTAGCGGGAGAGGGGTGACCCAGTACTTC. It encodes CASSPPASGRGVTQYF.

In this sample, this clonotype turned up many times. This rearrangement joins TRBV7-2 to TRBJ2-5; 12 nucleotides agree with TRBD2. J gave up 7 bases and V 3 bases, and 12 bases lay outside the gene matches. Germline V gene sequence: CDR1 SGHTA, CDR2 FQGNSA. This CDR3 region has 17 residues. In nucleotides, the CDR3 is TGTGCCAGCAGCTTGGGAGGGACTAGCGGGTACATCGTGACCCAGTACTTC. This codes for CASSLGGTSGYIVTQYF.

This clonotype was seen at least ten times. CDR3 sequence: CSATRGTEAFF. The CDR3 bases are TGCAGTGCTACTAGGGGCACTGAAGCTTTCTTT. V and J are TRBV20-1 and TRBJ1-1; TRBD1 might be the D (5 bases). The V end was cut by 4 bases, the J end by 4 bases, with 7 bases between. CDR3 length equals 11 residues. CDR1 DFQATT and CDR2 SNEGSKA come from the germline V gene (reference sequence).

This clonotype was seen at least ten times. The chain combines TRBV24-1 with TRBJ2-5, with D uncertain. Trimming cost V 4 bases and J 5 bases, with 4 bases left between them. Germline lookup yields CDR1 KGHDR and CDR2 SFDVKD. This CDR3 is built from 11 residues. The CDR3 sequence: CATSEAETQYF. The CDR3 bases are TGTGCCACCAGTGAAGCGGAGACCCAGTACTTC.

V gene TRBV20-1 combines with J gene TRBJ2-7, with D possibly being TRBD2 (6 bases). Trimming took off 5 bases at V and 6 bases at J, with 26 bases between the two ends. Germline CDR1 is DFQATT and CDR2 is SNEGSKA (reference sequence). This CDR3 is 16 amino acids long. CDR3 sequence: CSAPRGKVEAGGEQYF. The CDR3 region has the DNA TGCAGTGCTCCCCGTGGTAAGGTTGAGGCCGGGGGCGAGCAGTACTTC.

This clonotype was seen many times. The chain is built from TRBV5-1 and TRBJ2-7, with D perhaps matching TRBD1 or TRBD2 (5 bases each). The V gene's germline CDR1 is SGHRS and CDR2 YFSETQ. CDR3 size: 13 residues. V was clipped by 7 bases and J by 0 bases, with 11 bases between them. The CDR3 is CASGDGSSYEQYF. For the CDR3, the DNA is TGCGCCAGCGGGGACGGTAGCTCCTACGAGCAGTACTTC. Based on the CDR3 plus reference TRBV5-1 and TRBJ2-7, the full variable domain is KAGVTQTPRYLIKTRGQQVTLSCSPISGHRSVSWYQQTPGQGLQFLFEYFSETQRNKGNFPGRFSGRQFSNSRSEMNVSTLELGDSALYLCASGDGSSYEQYFGPGTRLTVT.

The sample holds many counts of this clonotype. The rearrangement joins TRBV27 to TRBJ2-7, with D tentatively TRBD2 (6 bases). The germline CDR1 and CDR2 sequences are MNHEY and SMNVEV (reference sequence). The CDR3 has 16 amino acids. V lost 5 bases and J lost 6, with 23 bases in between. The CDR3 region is CASSPQCWEVGCEQYF. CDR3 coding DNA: TGTGCCAGCAGTCCCCAGTGCTGGGAGGTGGGCTGCGAGCAGTACTTC.

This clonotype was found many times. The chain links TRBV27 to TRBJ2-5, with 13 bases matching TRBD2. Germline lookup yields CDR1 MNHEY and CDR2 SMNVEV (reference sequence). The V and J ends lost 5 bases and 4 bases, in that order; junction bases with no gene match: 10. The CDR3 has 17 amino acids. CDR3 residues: CASSPRTSGRPIETQYF. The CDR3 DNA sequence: TGTGCCAGCAGTCCAAGGACTAGCGGGAGACCGATAGAGACCCAGTACTTC.

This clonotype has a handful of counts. Here the CDR3 reads CASSQARGRFTGELFF. DNA of the CDR3: TGCGCCAGCAGCCAAGCGCGGGGCCGCTTCACCGGGGAGCTGTTTTTT. This chain uses TRBV4-3 with TRBJ2-2, with a weak D call TRBD2 (6 bases). Between the trimmed V and J ends, which lost 1 base and 4 bases, there was a span of 13 bases. There are 16 residues in the CDR3. The germline gives CDR1 LGHNA, CDR2 YSLEER.

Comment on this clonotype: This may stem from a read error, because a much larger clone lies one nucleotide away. DNA for the CDR3: TGCGCCAGCAGCCAAGGGCTACTAGCGGGAGGGTCCGGCAATGAGCAGTTCTTC. This gives the protein CASSQGLLAGGSGNEQFF. V is TRBV4-1 and J is TRBJ2-1; 13 bases line up with TRBD2. The CDR3 covers 18 residues. Germline assignment: CDR1 MGHRA and CDR2 YSYEKL. Trimming at V came to 1 base and at J to 6 bases, leaving 9 bases not matched to a gene.

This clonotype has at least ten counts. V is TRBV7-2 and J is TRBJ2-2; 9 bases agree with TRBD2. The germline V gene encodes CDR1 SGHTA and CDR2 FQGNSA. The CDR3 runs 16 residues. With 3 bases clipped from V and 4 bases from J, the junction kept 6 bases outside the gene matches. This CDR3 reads CASSFSAGGGTGELFF. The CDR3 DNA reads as TGTGCCAGCAGCTTTTCAGCGGGAGGAGGCACCGGGGAGCTGTTTTTT.

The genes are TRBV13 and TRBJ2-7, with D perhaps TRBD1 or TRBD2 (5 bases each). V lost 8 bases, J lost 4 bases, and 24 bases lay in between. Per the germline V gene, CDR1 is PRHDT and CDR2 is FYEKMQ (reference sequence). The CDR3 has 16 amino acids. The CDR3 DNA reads TGTGCCAGCGCCACTCCGGGACCCCAAGAGAGGTACGAGCAGTACTTC. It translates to CASATPGPQERYEQYF.

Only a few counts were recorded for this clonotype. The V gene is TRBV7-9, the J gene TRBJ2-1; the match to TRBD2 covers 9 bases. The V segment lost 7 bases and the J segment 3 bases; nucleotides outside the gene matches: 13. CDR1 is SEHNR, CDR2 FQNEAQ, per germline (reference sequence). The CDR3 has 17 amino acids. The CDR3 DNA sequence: TGTGCCAGCATCATTAGGTTAGCGGGAGCGGGCTACAATGAGCAGTTCTTC. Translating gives CASIIRLAGAGYNEQFF.

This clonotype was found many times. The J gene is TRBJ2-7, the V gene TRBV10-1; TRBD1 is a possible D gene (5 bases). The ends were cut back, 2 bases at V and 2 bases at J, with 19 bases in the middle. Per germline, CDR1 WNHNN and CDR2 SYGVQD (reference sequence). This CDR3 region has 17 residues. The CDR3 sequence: CASSERTPLKGTYEQYF. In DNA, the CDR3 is TGCGCCAGCAGTGAGAGGACACCACTGAAGGGAACCTACGAGCAGTACTTC.

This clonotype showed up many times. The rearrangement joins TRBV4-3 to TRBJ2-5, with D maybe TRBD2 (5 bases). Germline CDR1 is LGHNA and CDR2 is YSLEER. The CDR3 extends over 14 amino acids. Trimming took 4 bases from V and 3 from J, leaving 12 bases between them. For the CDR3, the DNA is TGCGCCAGCAGCCTCGGGGTCCGAGAAGAGACCCAGTACTTC. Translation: CASSLGVREETQYF.

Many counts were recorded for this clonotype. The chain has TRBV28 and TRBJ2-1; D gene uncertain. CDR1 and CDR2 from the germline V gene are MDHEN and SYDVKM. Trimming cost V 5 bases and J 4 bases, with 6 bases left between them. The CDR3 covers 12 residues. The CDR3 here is CASSPRYNEQFF. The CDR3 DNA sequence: TGTGCCAGCAGTCCGCGATACAATGAGCAGTTCTTC.

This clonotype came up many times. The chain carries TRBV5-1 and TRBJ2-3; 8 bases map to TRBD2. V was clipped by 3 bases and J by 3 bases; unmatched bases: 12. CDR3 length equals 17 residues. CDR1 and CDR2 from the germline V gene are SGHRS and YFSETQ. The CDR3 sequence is CASSSLRGEGRTDTQYF. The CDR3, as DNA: TGCGCCAGCAGCTCGCTGCGGGGGGAGGGAAGAACAGATACGCAGTATTTT.

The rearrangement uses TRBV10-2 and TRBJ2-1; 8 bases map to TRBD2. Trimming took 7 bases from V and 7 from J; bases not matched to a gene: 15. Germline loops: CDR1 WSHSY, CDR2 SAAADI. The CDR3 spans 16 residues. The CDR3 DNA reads TGCGCCAGCACCGGGCTAACTCGCGGGAGGAGGAATGAGCAGTTCTTC. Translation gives CASTGLTRGRRNEQFF.

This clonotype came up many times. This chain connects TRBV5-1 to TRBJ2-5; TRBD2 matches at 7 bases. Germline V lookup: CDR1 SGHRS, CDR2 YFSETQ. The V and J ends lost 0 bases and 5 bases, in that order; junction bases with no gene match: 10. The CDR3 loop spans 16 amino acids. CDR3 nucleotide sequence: TGCGCCAGCAGCTTGGCGATCGACTACGGGGGGGAGACCCAGTACTTC. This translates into CASSLAIDYGGETQYF.